These 26 T cell receptor beta chains were sequenced from one sample in a study of T cell changes during pregnancy in multiple sclerosis. Sequencing used immunoSEQ multiplex PCR; TCRdb keeps in-frame clones, though not all of them. There are 85,000 to 130,000 clones in the sample; around 93% occur only once, and approximately 0.97% lies in the top ten. The source material was peripheral blood, sampled before pregnancy. These receptor sequences come from a female donor with multiple sclerosis, enrolled in a pregnancy study.

V usage is TRBV4-2 and J usage is TRBJ2-5, with 9 bases identical to TRBD2. Germline trimming cut 0 bases from V and 4 bases from J; bases unmatched to any gene: 18. This CDR3 spans 20 amino acids. From germline, CDR1 is LGHNA and CDR2 YNFKEQ. For the CDR3, the DNA is TGTGCCAGCAGCCAAGATACTCGGGTGACAGTAGCGGGAGTCGGAGAGACCCAGTACTTC. Translated, it gives CASSQDTRVTVAGVGETQYF.

The CDR3: CASSFVQGNTGELFF. In nucleotides, the CDR3 is TGTGCCAGCAGTTTTGTACAGGGGAACACCGGGGAGCTGTTTTTT. The rearrangement joins TRBV27 to TRBJ2-2, with a tentative D call TRBD1 (6 bases). CDR1 is MNHEY, CDR2 SMNVEV, per germline (reference sequence). The CDR3 has 15 residues. V gave up 3 bases and J gave up 1 base, with 9 bases separating them.

The rearrangement uses TRBV19 and TRBJ1-1; D may be TRBD1 (5 bases). The V gene lost 4 bases and the J gene lost 6 bases, with 18 bases spanning the gap. The germline V gene has CDR1 LNHDA and CDR2 SQIVND (reference sequence). The CDR3 covers 15 residues. CDR3 amino acids: CASSKQAPTRAEAFF. The CDR3 DNA sequence: TGTGCCAGTAGTAAACAGGCGCCAACAAGGGCTGAAGCTTTCTTT.

The chain uses TRBV27 and TRBJ1-2; TRBD1 aligns across 9 bases. The germline gives CDR1 MNHEY, CDR2 SMNVEV (reference sequence). There are 14 residues in the CDR3. With V trimmed by 5 bases and J by 7 bases, 8 bases remained unmatched. CDR3 bases: TGTGCCAGCAGTCGCACACAGGGGGCGGGTGGCTACACCTTC. It translates to CASSRTQGAGGYTF.

The V and J genes are TRBV15 and TRBJ1-5, with 7 nucleotides matching TRBD1. CDR1 is LNHNV, CDR2 YYDKDF, per germline (reference sequence). This CDR3 is 14 amino acids long. V lost 4 bases to trimming and J lost 6 bases; unmatched junction nucleotides: 6. The CDR3 reads CATSKTGSGQPQHF. The DNA for the CDR3 is TGTGCCACCAGCAAGACAGGGTCCGGTCAGCCCCAGCATTTT. The full variable domain, rest sourced from reference TRBV15 and TRBJ1-5, is DAMVIQNPRYQVTQFGKPVTLSCSQTLNHNVMYWYQQKSSQAPKLLFHYYDKDFNNEADTPDNFQSRRPNTSFCFLDIRSPGLGDTAMYLCATSKTGSGQPQHFGDGTRLSIL.

This chain uses TRBV29-1 with TRBJ1-2; D possibly corresponds to TRBD1 (6 bases). The CDR3 is 13 residues long. The V end was cut by 5 bases, the J end by 3 bases, with 13 bases between. From germline, CDR1 is SQVTM and CDR2 ANQGSEA. The CDR3 loop reads CSVQHPGDYGYTF. CDR3 in DNA: TGCAGCGTTCAACACCCAGGGGACTATGGCTACACCTTC.

Concerning this clone itself: Distinct nucleotide sequences in the sample also encode this CDR3. The chain employs TRBV5-4 and TRBJ2-7; TRBD1 is a possible D gene (6 bases). The CDR3 loop spans 12 amino acids. Germline V lookup: CDR1 SGHNT, CDR2 YYREEE (reference sequence). Trimming took off 4 bases at V and 2 bases at J, with 7 bases between the two ends. This chain's CDR3 is CASSRDTYEQYF. The CDR3 bases are TGTGCCAGCAGCCGGGACACCTACGAGCAGTACTTC.

The chain joins TRBV30 to TRBJ2-7; a possible D gene is TRBD2 (6 bases). Germline CDR1 is GTSNPN and CDR2 is SVGIG (reference sequence). Trimming took 1 base from V and 3 from J, leaving 13 bases between them. The CDR3 length is 14 residues. CDR3 loop: CAWSATLAHYEQYF. CDR3 bases: TGTGCCTGGAGTGCAACTCTAGCGCACTACGAGCAGTACTTC.

The J gene is TRBJ1-2, the V gene TRBV29-1; D possibly corresponds to TRBD1 (5 bases). CDR1 is SQVTM and CDR2 is ANQGSEA in the germline V gene. This CDR3 comprises 11 residues. Trimming left V 8 bases short and J 3 bases short, with 10 bases between. The CDR3 nucleotides read TGCAGCCCGGGGGGGGACTATGGCTACACCTTC. Translating gives CSPGGDYGYTF.

This clone was seen only a few times. The chain recombines TRBV7-2 with TRBJ2-7, with TRBD2 identical over 7 bases. Germline loops: CDR1 SGHTA, CDR2 FQGNSA. The CDR3 extends over 12 amino acids. J gave up 6 bases and V 5 bases, and 4 bases lay outside the gene matches. The CDR3 nucleotides are TGTGCCAGCAGCCTCTGGGGGGGCGAGCAGTACTTC. Residues: CASSLWGGEQYF.

This chain joins TRBV4-2 and TRBJ2-4, with a tentative D call TRBD1 (5 bases). The CDR3 extends over 17 amino acids. The V gene's germline CDR1 is LGHNA and CDR2 YNFKEQ. V was shortened by 0 bases and J by 0 bases, with 12 bases between the two germline ends. The CDR3 sequence is CASSQDLQALAKNIQYF. In nucleotides, the CDR3 is TGTGCCAGCAGCCAAGATCTACAGGCTCTAGCCAAAAACATTCAGTACTTC.

The chain joins TRBV19 to TRBJ2-2; 7 bases align to TRBD2. CDR1 and CDR2 (germline): LNHDA, SQIVND (reference sequence). This CDR3 spans 15 amino acids. Trimming took 3 bases from V and 1 from J; bases not matched to a gene: 2. The CDR3 reads CASSMSSGNTGELFF. The CDR3 DNA reads TGTGCCAGTAGTATGTCTAGCGGGAACACCGGGGAGCTGTTTTTT. Full variable domain (missing parts from reference TRBV19 and TRBJ2-2): DGGITQSPKYLFRKEGQNVTLSCEQNLNHDAMYWYRQDPGQGLRLIYYSQIVNDFQKGDIAEGYSVSREKKESFPLTVTSAQKNPTAFYLCASSMSSGNTGELFFGEGSRLTVL.

V gene TRBV11-2 combines with J gene TRBJ2-7; D is possibly TRBD1 (5 bases). V shed 5 bases and J shed 0 bases, with 8 bases lying between them. The CDR3 is 13 residues long. The germline V gene has CDR1 SGHAT and CDR2 FQNNGV. The CDR3 sequence is CASSPGPSYEQYF. CDR3 nucleotides: TGTGCCAGCAGCCCAGGGCCCTCCTACGAGCAGTACTTC. Variable domain in full (rest from reference TRBV11-2 and TRBJ2-7): EAGVAQSPRYKIIEKRQSVAFWCNPISGHATLYWYQQILGQGPKLLIQFQNNGVVDDSQLPKDRFSAERLKGVDSTLKIQPAKLEDSAVYLCASSPGPSYEQYFGPGTRLTVT.

The chain joins TRBV29-1 to TRBJ2-1; 9 bases fit TRBD2. The CDR3 loop spans 12 amino acids. The germline V gene has CDR1 SQVTM and CDR2 ANQGSEA. V lost 7 bases to trimming and J lost 8 bases; unmatched junction nucleotides: 6. The DNA of the CDR3 is TGCAGCGGGGGGACTAGCCGGGATGAGCAGTTCTTC. Amino acids: CSGGTSRDEQFF.

This chain joins TRBV21-1 and TRBJ2-1; no DNA check was done on the table's D call, TRBD2. TRBV21-1 is listed as a pseudogene. The CDR3 length is 15 residues. In nucleotides, the CDR3 is TGTGCCGTCACAAGGGCGGGAATGTTAGACGGTGAGCAGTTCTTC. It is translated as CAVTRAGMLDGEQFF.

This clone was seen just once. The V gene is TRBV6-5, the J gene TRBJ2-7, with D perhaps matching TRBD1 (5 bases). The CDR3 is made up of 13 amino acids. Germline CDR1 MNHEY, CDR2 SVGAGI. The V gene lost 2 bases and the J gene lost 2 bases, with 7 bases spanning the gap. The CDR3 nucleotides are TGTGCCAGCAGTTACAAGACAGCCTACGAGCAGTACTTC. This translates into CASSYKTAYEQYF.

DNA for the CDR3: TGTGCCAGCAACAGCATCCTAGCGGGAGTGAGGGAGCAGTACTTC. It is translated as CASNSILAGVREQYF. This chain connects TRBV7-9 to TRBJ2-7, with 10 bases lining up with TRBD2. This CDR3 spans 15 amino acids. Trimming took 7 bases from V and 7 from J; bases not matched to a gene: 13. Per the germline V gene, CDR1 is SEHNR and CDR2 is FQNEAQ (reference sequence).

The V and J genes are TRBV10-2 and TRBJ1-1, with TRBD1 matching over 7 bases. From germline, CDR1 is WSHSY and CDR2 SAAADI. The V segment lost 11 bases and the J segment 3 bases; nucleotides outside the gene matches: 6. CDR3 length: 12 residues. This chain's CDR3 is CAAGGGYTEAFF. In DNA, the CDR3 is TGCGCCGCAGGGGGAGGTTACACTGAAGCTTTCTTT.

This chain connects TRBV29-1 to TRBJ2-2; TRBD2 matches at 7 bases. The ends lost 6 bases at V and 4 bases at J; junction bases unmatched: 8. Germline assignment: CDR1 SQVTM and CDR2 ANQGSEA. This CDR3 contains 14 residues. CDR3 protein: CSVSAASGTGELFF. The CDR3 bases are TGCAGCGTAAGTGCGGCTAGCGGCACCGGGGAGCTGTTTTTT.

This chain links TRBV19 with TRBJ1-2; tentatively, D is TRBD1 (6 bases). There are 16 residues in the CDR3. CDR1 is LNHDA, CDR2 SQIVND, per germline (reference sequence). V was clipped by 5 bases and J by 2 bases, with 18 bases between them. CDR3 in DNA: TGTGCCAGTAGTCAAGGACAGCGCCTGGTAAACTATGGCTACACCTTC. It encodes CASSQGQRLVNYGYTF.

J is TRBJ2-5 and V is TRBV6-5, with D perhaps matching TRBD2 (6 bases). The CDR3 spans 14 residues. Germline values: CDR1 MNHEY, CDR2 SVGAGI. V lost 6 bases to trimming and J lost 2 bases, with 13 bases between them. CDR3 nucleotides: TGTGCCAGCAGCCGGAGTAGCGGACAAGAGACCCAGTACTTC. Its translation: CASSRSSGQETQYF.

The chain employs TRBV7-9 and TRBJ1-5, with 11 bases aligning to TRBD1. With 1 base clipped from V and 3 bases from J, the junction kept 2 bases outside the gene matches. Germline CDR1 SEHNR, CDR2 FQNEAQ (reference sequence). The length of the CDR3 is 16 residues. The CDR3 sequence is CASSLGGQGDNQPQHF. CDR3 DNA: TGTGCCAGCAGCTTAGGGGGACAGGGGGACAATCAGCCCCAGCATTTT.

The DNA of the CDR3 is TGCAGCGTGAGACACTCAACTAATGAAAAACTGTTTTTT. Its translation: CSVRHSTNEKLFF. The J gene is TRBJ1-4, the V gene TRBV29-1; unclear D gene. The germline V and J ends were trimmed by 6 bases and 0 bases, with 8 bases remaining between them. Germline V gene data show CDR1 as SQVTM and CDR2 as ANQGSEA. The CDR3 runs to 13 residues.

J is TRBJ1-3 and V is TRBV18, with a possible D match to TRBD1 (6 bases). The CDR3 extends over 14 amino acids. V shed 3 bases and J shed 2 bases, with 8 bases lying between them. Germline V lookup: CDR1 KGHSH, CDR2 LQKENI. In DNA form, the CDR3 reads TGTGCCAGCTCACCGGGGGGGCCTGGAAACACCATATATTTT. It specifies CASSPGGPGNTIYF.

The V gene is TRBV9, the J gene TRBJ2-2; D gene unclear. The V and J ends lost 0 bases and 0 bases respectively, with 12 bases between them. Germline-derived CDR1 and CDR2 are SGDLS and YYNGEE. This CDR3 spans 17 amino acids. CDR3 amino acids: CASSVAGFPPNTGELFF. In DNA, the CDR3 is TGTGCCAGCAGCGTAGCCGGGTTCCCCCCGAACACCGGGGAGCTGTTTTTT.

The rearrangement joins TRBV18 to TRBJ2-1; the match to TRBD2 covers 8 bases. The V segment lost 3 bases and the J segment 7 bases; nucleotides outside the gene matches: 14. In germline, CDR1 is KGHSH, CDR2 LQKENI. The CDR3 sequence is 17 residues long. CDR3 residues: CASSPRTSKGSGNEQFF. For the CDR3, the DNA is TGTGCCAGCTCACCCAGGACTAGCAAAGGTAGTGGGAATGAGCAGTTCTTC.